The 29 T cell receptor beta chains below all came from one sample that was sequenced in a study of T-cell memory formation after mild COVID-19 (dated by TCRdb to about 2021). The protocol used for the library was 5' RACE. Sequenced on an Illumina NovaSeq 6000. TCRdb trimmed public reads at Q25 via fastp, called clones via MiXCR and kept in-frame beta chains. Entries are consolidated by CDR3 protein sequence, retaining the most common genes and DNA. Across this sample there are about 560,000 distinct CDR3 sequences, with around 17% seen only once. The ten top clones hold 12% of the sample. The sample comprised PBMCs or a T cell subset sorted from them (not recorded which). The source of these receptors is an adult woman who had mild COVID-19 (a few samples of this study predate the infection). The sample titles of this study are shuffled in the database, so cell type and time point are left out; the donor was told from shared clones.

The rearrangement joins TRBV15 to TRBJ1-1; D gene unclear. Trimming took off 0 bases at V and 4 bases at J, with 6 bases between the two ends. CDR3 length equals 13 residues. Per germline, CDR1 LNHNV and CDR2 YYDKDF (reference sequence). In DNA form, the CDR3 reads TGTGCCACCAGCAGAGAGTCGGCCACTGAAGCTTTCTTT. Amino acid sequence: CATSRESATEAFF.

The V call is TRBV20-1, the J call TRBJ2-7; D may be TRBD1 or TRBD2 (5 bases each). CDR1 DFQATT and CDR2 SNEGSKA come from the germline V gene (reference sequence). The CDR3 has 12 residues. V was clipped by 3 bases and J by 2 bases, with 8 bases between them. This CDR3 reads CSASWGTYEQYV. CDR3 nucleotide sequence: TGCAGTGCTAGTTGGGGGACCTACGAGCAGTACGTC.

V is TRBV30 and J is TRBJ2-7, with D tentatively TRBD1 (5 bases). V was trimmed by 3 bases and J by 0 bases, leaving 21 bases between them. CDR1 and CDR2 from the germline V gene are GTSNPN and SVGIG (reference sequence). This CDR3 is built from 17 residues. CDR3: CAWSQKWATVVSYEQYF. CDR3 DNA: TGTGCCTGGAGCCAAAAGTGGGCGACAGTGGTCTCCTACGAGCAGTACTTC. Together with reference TRBV30 and TRBJ2-7, the CDR3 gives the full variable domain: SQTIHQWPATLVQPVGSPLSLECTVEGTSNPNLYWYRQAAGRGLQLLFYSVGIGQISSEVPQNLSASRPQDRQFILSSKKLLLSDSGFYLCAWSQKWATVVSYEQYFGPGTRLTVT.

The genes are TRBV5-1 and TRBJ1-1; D might be TRBD1 (6 bases). This CDR3 spans 14 amino acids. Germline values: CDR1 SGHRS, CDR2 YFSETQ. Trimming removed 0 bases from V and 11 bases from J, with 17 bases in between. CDR3 amino acids: CASSLVGTGPRAFF. The DNA of the CDR3 is TGCGCCAGCAGCTTGGTTGGAACAGGGCCGAGGGCTTTCTTT.

CDR3 DNA sequence: TGTGCCAGCAGCGTAGGGTGGGACCCCCGTTACGAGCAGTACTTC. It translates to CASSVGWDPRYEQYF. The chain recombines TRBV9 with TRBJ2-7; either TRBD1 or TRBD2 may fit D (5 bases each). CDR1 and CDR2 (germline): SGDLS, YYNGEE. This CDR3 comprises 15 residues. Trimming removed 0 bases from V and 4 bases from J, with 14 bases in between. The whole variable domain, filled in from reference TRBV9 and TRBJ2-7, reads DSGVTQTPKHLITATGQRVTLRCSPRSGDLSVYWYQQSLDQGLQFLIQYYNGEERAKGNILERFSAQQFPDLHSELNLSSLELGDSALYFCASSVGWDPRYEQYFGPGTRLTVT.

The V and J genes are TRBV14 and TRBJ2-2; possible D gene TRBD2, 5 bases. V shed 6 bases and J shed 4 bases, with 21 bases lying between them. This CDR3 is 17 amino acids long. Germline CDR1 is SGHDN and CDR2 is FVKESK. This CDR3 reads CASSLGGLLSGTGELFF. Written as DNA, the CDR3 is TGTGCCAGCAGTCTCGGAGGCTTGCTTTCGGGCACCGGGGAGCTGTTTTTT.

The genes are TRBV20-1 and TRBJ2-4; D is uncertain. The CDR3 is 14 residues long. V was pared by 2 bases and J by 6 bases, with 14 bases between. Germline V lookup: CDR1 DFQATT, CDR2 SNEGSKA (reference sequence). The CDR3 nucleotides are TGCAGTGCTAGAAAAGCCTTAGGGCGAAACATTCAGTACTTC. Protein product: CSARKALGRNIQYF.

The chain uses TRBV18 and TRBJ2-2; D gene unclear. With 6 bases removed from V and 3 bases from J, the gap between germline ends came to 11 bases. The germline V gene encodes CDR1 KGHSH and CDR2 LQKENI. The CDR3 consists of 14 residues. CDR3 sequence reads: CASSPDKYTGELFF. The CDR3, as DNA: TGTGCCAGCTCCCCTGACAAGTACACCGGGGAGCTGTTTTTT.

This chain joins TRBV12-3 or TRBV12-4 and TRBJ1-3; the match to TRBD1 covers 7 bases. CDR3 length: 15 residues. Trimming removed 3 bases from V and 2 bases from J; junction bases left unmatched: 4. CDR3 bases: TGTGCCAGCAGTTTCACAGGGGTTCCTGGAAACACCATATATTTT. Translated: CASSFTGVPGNTIYF.

This clonotype has a handful of counts. The chain uses TRBV7-8 and TRBJ2-2; 10 bases map to TRBD2. The CDR3 contains 16 residues. Per the germline V gene, CDR1 is SGHVS and CDR2 is FQNEAQ. V lost 1 base, J lost 4 bases, and 3 bases stayed unmatched. The CDR3 spells CASSLGGTSVTGELFF. CDR3 coding DNA: TGTGCCAGCAGCTTAGGAGGGACTAGCGTCACCGGGGAGCTGTTTTTT.

The V call is TRBV7-8, the J call TRBJ2-1; possibly TRBD1 for D (6 bases). V lost 5 bases and J lost 9, with 23 bases in between. Germline CDR1 is SGHVS and CDR2 is FQNEAQ. This CDR3 has 16 amino acids. The CDR3 region is CASSPRRNRVQGEQFF. In nucleotides, the CDR3 is TGTGCCAGCAGCCCGCGCCGGAACAGGGTTCAGGGTGAGCAGTTCTTC.

This clonotype has a handful of counts. The CDR3 sequence is CATAYQETQYF. The DNA of the CDR3 is TGTGCCACCGCGTACCAAGAGACCCAGTACTTC. V gene TRBV10-3 combines with J gene TRBJ2-5; D is undetermined. Germline V CDR1 and CDR2: ENHRY, SYGVKD. Between the trimmed V and J ends, which lost 10 bases and 0 bases, there was a span of 6 bases. CDR3 length equals 11 residues.

This clonotype was seen only a few times. The rearrangement uses TRBV5-1 and TRBJ2-4; D could derive from TRBD1 or TRBD2 (5 bases each). The V end lost 0 bases, the J end lost 6 bases, and 10 bases lay between the germline ends. The CDR3 has 14 residues. Germline V gene sequence: CDR1 SGHRS, CDR2 YFSETQ. CDR3 loop: CASSLALGVNIQYF. DNA for the CDR3: TGCGCCAGCAGCTTGGCCTTGGGGGTAAACATTCAGTACTTC.

This clonotype showed up just a few times. The genes are TRBV18 and TRBJ2-3; the D is unclear. The CDR3 is 16 amino acids. Germline CDR1 and CDR2: KGHSH and LQKENI. V shed 3 bases and J shed 0 bases, with 13 bases lying between them. The CDR3 here is CASSPGYWASTDTQYF. DNA of the CDR3: TGTGCCAGCTCACCCGGTTACTGGGCTAGCACAGATACGCAGTATTTT.

This clonotype was seen a few times. The CDR3 reads CASTLTGKNTEAFF. CDR3 in DNA: TGTGCCAGCACCCTGACAGGCAAAAACACTGAAGCTTTCTTT. This rearrangement joins TRBV12-3 or TRBV12-4 to TRBJ1-1; possibly TRBD1 for D (6 bases). This CDR3 has 14 residues. V was clipped by 7 bases and J by 2 bases, with 14 bases between them.

This chain uses TRBV20-1 with TRBJ1-2, with 10 bases aligning to TRBD1. From germline, CDR1 is DFQATT and CDR2 SNEGSKA (reference sequence). Germline trimming cut 1 base from V and 0 bases from J; bases unmatched to any gene: 2. CDR3 length equals 15 residues. CDR3 amino acids: CSARGGQGANYGYTF. The CDR3 DNA reads as TGCAGTGCTAGAGGCGGACAGGGGGCTAACTATGGCTACACCTTC.

The rearrangement links TRBV6-5 to TRBJ2-5; TRBD2 aligns across 7 bases. There are 15 residues in the CDR3. Unmatched junction bases numbered 6, after V lost 0 bases and J lost 5 bases. Germline loops: CDR1 MNHEY, CDR2 SVGAGI. DNA of the CDR3: TGTGCCAGCAGTTACTCCGCGGCTAGCGGCGAGACCCAGTACTTC. This encodes CASSYSAASGETQYF.

This clonotype was detected only a few times. The V gene is TRBV27, the J gene TRBJ2-1; 10 positions match TRBD2. The germline CDR1 and CDR2 sequences are MNHEY and SMNVEV (reference sequence). The CDR3 is 19 residues long. The J segment lost 2 bases and the V segment lost 3 bases, leaving 13 bases of the junction unmatched. The CDR3: CASSFTFLAGGPAYNEQFF. CDR3 nucleotide sequence: TGTGCCAGCAGTTTCACTTTCTTAGCGGGAGGCCCTGCCTACAATGAGCAGTTCTTC.

This chain connects TRBV27 to TRBJ2-1; D is possibly TRBD1 (5 bases). Per the germline V gene, CDR1 is MNHEY and CDR2 is SMNVEV (reference sequence). The CDR3 is made up of 13 amino acids. The V gene lost 0 bases and the J gene lost 14 bases, with 14 bases spanning the gap. The CDR3 reads CASSLSAGRVKFF. The CDR3 DNA sequence: TGTGCCAGCAGTTTATCGGCAGGGCGTGTGAAGTTCTTC.

This clonotype was seen ten or more times. This chain connects TRBV7-3 to TRBJ2-2; possibly TRBD1 or TRBD2 for D (5 bases each). Germline-derived CDR1 and CDR2 are SGHTA and FQGTGA. The CDR3 loop spans 14 amino acids. Trimming stripped 5 bases from V and 3 bases from J, with 10 bases between. The CDR3 region is CASSPEGYTGELFF. CDR3 nucleotide sequence: TGTGCCAGCAGCCCCGAGGGGTACACCGGGGAGCTGTTTTTT.

V is TRBV29-1 and J is TRBJ1-1; D gene uncertain. The CDR3 sequence is 13 residues long. Looked up from germline, CDR1 is SQVTM and CDR2 is ANQGSEA. Trimming took 4 bases from V and 5 from J, leaving 14 bases between them. The CDR3 loop is CSVGGRVGTEAFF. CDR3 DNA: TGCAGCGTTGGAGGAAGGGTAGGGACTGAAGCTTTCTTT.

The table lists this clonotype with a few counts. J is TRBJ2-5 and V is TRBV7-3, with D possibly being TRBD1 (6 bases). CDR3 length: 15 amino acids. Trimming shortened V by 1 base and J by 1 base, and 10 bases separated the two germline ends. Germline-derived CDR1 and CDR2 are SGHTA and FQGTGA. CDR3 bases: TGTGCCAGCAGCTTAAACCCGGACAGCCAAGAGACCCAGTACTTC. This sequence encodes CASSLNPDSQETQYF.

This rearrangement joins TRBV20-1 to TRBJ1-5; no firm D call. The CDR3 is 12 amino acids. V was trimmed by 7 bases and J by 3 bases, leaving 10 bases between them. CDR1 is DFQATT and CDR2 is SNEGSKA in the germline V gene (reference sequence). CDR3 nucleotides: TGCAGTGTTGGACGGTTCAATCAGCCCCAGCATTTT. Translated, it gives CSVGRFNQPQHF.

The V and J genes are TRBV6-5 and TRBJ1-2; the match to TRBD1 covers 8 bases. V lost 5 bases to trimming and J lost 8 bases; unmatched junction nucleotides: 7. CDR3 length equals 13 residues. CDR1 and CDR2 (germline): MNHEY, SVGAGI. The CDR3: CASSGSTGDGYTF. The CDR3 nucleotides read TGTGCCAGCAGTGGTTCGACAGGGGACGGCTACACCTTC.

This clonotype was recorded at least ten times. J is TRBJ2-1 and V is TRBV24-1; 9 bases match TRBD1. With V trimmed by 8 bases and J by 5 bases, 6 bases remained unmatched. This CDR3 contains 14 residues. Germline CDR1 and CDR2: KGHDR and SFDVKD. In DNA, the CDR3 is TGTGCCACCAAGGGACAGGGATATAACAATGAGCAGTTCTTC. As protein: CATKGQGYNNEQFF.

This clonotype was observed a few times. The V call is TRBV20-1, the J call TRBJ1-1, with 7 bases lining up with TRBD1. CDR3 size: 16 residues. Trimming took 0 bases from V and 7 from J; bases not matched to a gene: 14. Germline CDR1 and CDR2: DFQATT and SNEGSKA (reference sequence). The chain's CDR3 is CSARDRGDRDPFEAFF. In DNA, the CDR3 is TGCAGTGCTAGAGATCGAGGGGACAGAGACCCCTTTGAAGCTTTCTTT.

The V call is TRBV5-5, the J call TRBJ2-2; D might be TRBD2 (6 bases). Germline loops: CDR1 SGHKS, CDR2 YYEKEE (reference sequence). Trimming stripped 1 base from V and 6 bases from J, with 7 bases between. The CDR3 extends over 13 amino acids. The chain's CDR3 is CASSLRLAGELFF. CDR3 DNA: TGTGCCAGCAGCTTGAGACTAGCCGGGGAGCTGTTTTTT. The variable domain in full, completed from reference TRBV5-5 and TRBJ2-2, reads DAGVTQSPTHLIKTRGQQVTLRCSPISGHKSVSWYQQVLGQGPQFIFQYYEKEERGRGNFPDRFSARQFPNYSSELNVNALLLGDSALYLCASSLRLAGELFFGEGSRLTVL.

This clonotype turned up a few times. This rearrangement joins TRBV7-9 to TRBJ1-1; D is ambiguous. V was cut by 4 bases and J by 0 bases, with 12 bases left in between. This CDR3 comprises 15 residues. Germline assignment: CDR1 SEHNR and CDR2 FQNEAQ (reference sequence). CDR3 sequence: CASSSPAGLNTEAFF. In nucleotides, the CDR3 is TGTGCCAGCAGCTCTCCCGCAGGCTTGAACACTGAAGCTTTCTTT.

In this sample, this clonotype turned up a few times. CDR3 in amino acids: CAWSDGYEQFF. The CDR3 DNA reads as TGTGCCTGGAGTGATGGGTATGAGCAGTTCTTC. This rearrangement joins TRBV30 to TRBJ2-1; no clear D. This CDR3 spans 11 amino acids. Germline CDR1 reads GTSNPN; CDR2 reads SVGIG (reference sequence). With 1 base removed from V and 8 bases from J, the gap between germline ends came to 6 bases.